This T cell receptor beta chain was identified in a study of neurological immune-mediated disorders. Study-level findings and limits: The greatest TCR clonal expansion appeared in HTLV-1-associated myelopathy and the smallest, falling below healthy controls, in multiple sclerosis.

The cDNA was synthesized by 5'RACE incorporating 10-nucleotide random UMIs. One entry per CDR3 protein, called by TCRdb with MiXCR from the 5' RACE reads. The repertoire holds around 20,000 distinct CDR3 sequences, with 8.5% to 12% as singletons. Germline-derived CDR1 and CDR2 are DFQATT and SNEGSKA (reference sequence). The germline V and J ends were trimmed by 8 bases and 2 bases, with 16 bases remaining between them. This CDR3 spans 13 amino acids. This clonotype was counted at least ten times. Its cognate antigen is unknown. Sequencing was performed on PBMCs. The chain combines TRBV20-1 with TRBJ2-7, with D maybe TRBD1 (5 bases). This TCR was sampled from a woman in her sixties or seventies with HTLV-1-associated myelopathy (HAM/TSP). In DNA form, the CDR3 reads TGCAGTTCAACAGGTCTGCTGGCCTACGAGCAGTACTTC. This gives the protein CSSTGLLAYEQYF.